This T cell receptor beta chain derives from a study of T cells of healthy individuals. This CDR3 has 15 amino acids. Germline CDR1 reads MNHNY; CDR2 reads SVGAGI (reference sequence). V shed 4 bases and J 4 bases; nucleotides not matched to a gene: 4. From the 5' RACE reads, TCRdb called clonotypes with MiXCR, one entry per CDR3 protein. The table shows about 60,000 distinct CDR3 sequences, with about 16% occurring only once. The sequence was collected from a human donor in good health. The gene calls are TRBV6-6 and TRBJ2-2; TRBD1 matches at 9 bases. CDR3 sequence: CASSSGTGSTGELFF. The CDR3 bases are TGTGCCAGCAGTTCGGGGACAGGGAGCACCGGGGAGCTGTTTTTT.